Shown below are 5 T cell receptor beta chains from a single sample sequenced in a study of blood T cell repertoires in COVID-19 (dated by TCRdb to between 2020 and 2021). The library relied on the immunoSEQ multiplex PCR assay. What TCRdb holds here is the immuneACCESS table cut down to in-frame rearrangements. Part of the clones is not present; checked against another copy, under half of the missing clones reflect an unresolved V gene, and the others are unexplained. The sample table lists some 190,000 clones, roughly 80% of them with a count of one. In total, the top ten clones hold about 8% of the sample. The sample taken for sequencing was peripheral blood. The receptor source for this set is a woman aged 60-75 years with COVID-19, enrolled during active disease.

A few counts support this clone. CDR3 coding DNA: TGTGCCAGCAGTTTATCGGGACAGGGTGCAAGGAATTCACCCCTCCACTTT. It codes for CASSLSGQGARNSPLHF. V and J are TRBV27 and TRBJ1-6; 9 bases are shared with TRBD1. The germline CDR1 and CDR2 sequences are MNHEY and SMNVEV (reference sequence). With V trimmed by 0 bases and J by 7 bases, 7 bases remained unmatched. The CDR3 is 17 residues long.

This clone was seen more than once but under ten times. The chain employs TRBV3-1 (or the pseudogene TRBV3-2) and TRBJ1-6; 9 nucleotides match TRBD1. Looked up from germline, CDR1 is LGHDT and CDR2 is YNNKEL (reference sequence). The CDR3 is made up of 17 amino acids. V lost 4 bases and J lost 3; bases outside the gene matches: 7. The CDR3 here is CASSRDREVFYNSPLHF. The CDR3 nucleotides are TGTGCCAGCAGCCGGGACAGGGAAGTGTTCTATAATTCACCCCTCCACTTT.

This sequence joins TRBV6-5 and TRBJ1-4; a possible D gene is TRBD1 (6 bases). Germline CDR1 and CDR2: MNHEY and SVGAGI. The ends were cut back, 6 bases at V and 1 base at J, with 9 bases in the middle. CDR3 length: 14 residues. The CDR3 DNA reads as TGTGCCAGCAGAGGACAGCAAACTAATGAAAAACTGTTTTTT. Translated: CASRGQQTNEKLFF.

The chain has TRBV10-3 and TRBJ2-5; D is perhaps TRBD2 (6 bases). Trimming cost V 0 bases and J 5 bases, with 13 bases left between them. This CDR3 is 15 amino acids long. Germline V gene data show CDR1 as ENHRY and CDR2 as SYGVKD. In nucleotides, the CDR3 is TGTGCCATCAGTGAGTCGAGAGGAGGGAAGGAGACCCAGTACTTC. It translates to CAISESRGGKETQYF.

The chain couples TRBV29-1 to TRBJ1-2; 8 positions match TRBD1. CDR1 and CDR2 from the germline V gene are SQVTM and ANQGSEA. CDR3 size: 13 residues. The junction had 9 bases not matched to a gene; V was cut back by 4 bases and J by 8 bases. In DNA, the CDR3 is TGCAGCGTTGTGGACAGGGAGGGTACGGGCTACACCTTC. Translated: CSVVDREGTGYTF.